Below, 21 T cell receptor beta chains from the same sample are listed, as sequenced in a study of T cell responses to AZD1222 COVID-19 vaccine. Clones were read by immunoSEQ multiplex PCR, and TCRdb kept only the in-frame ones, dropping some. Here the sample spans over 100,000 clones, about 80% being singletons. Here the sequenced sample was peripheral blood, taken on day 0 of AZD1222 vaccination. These receptors were collected from an adult in good health.

This chain connects TRBV3-1 (or the pseudogene TRBV3-2) to TRBJ1-6; D is unresolved. There are 15 residues in the CDR3. CDR1 LGHDT and CDR2 YNNKEL come from the germline V gene (reference sequence). V was pared by 5 bases and J by 10 bases, with 18 bases between. The CDR3 nucleotides read TGTGCCAGCAGCGGGAGCCACCAAAACCAGTCACCCCTCCACTTT. Its protein product is CASSGSHQNQSPLHF.

V and J are TRBV21-1 and TRBJ1-2; TRBD1 is the table's D call, not checked against the DNA. TRBV21-1 is a documented pseudogene. This CDR3 has 15 amino acids. For the CDR3, the DNA is TGTGCCAGCAGCCCTCGGACAGATCCTAACTATGGCTACACCTTC. As protein: CASSPRTDPNYGYTF.

The chain uses TRBV29-1 and TRBJ2-2, with a weak D call TRBD1 (6 bases). Germline CDR1 SQVTM, CDR2 ANQGSEA. Between the trimmed V and J ends, which lost 7 bases and 8 bases, there was a span of 8 bases. CDR3 length: 10 amino acids. The CDR3 loop reads CSGGTGELFF. Here the CDR3 DNA reads TGCAGCGGTGGGACAGGGGAGCTGTTTTTT.

The chain combines TRBV5-1 with TRBJ1-2, with D unclear. V was cut by 3 bases and J by 4 bases, with 16 bases left in between. Germline V gene data show CDR1 as SGHRS and CDR2 as YFSETQ. The CDR3 extends over 15 amino acids. CDR3: CASSSGTGDIYGYTF. DNA for the CDR3: TGCGCCAGCAGCTCCGGAACCGGGGATATCTATGGCTACACCTTC.

This chain joins TRBV2 and TRBJ1-6, with D hard to call. Trimming left V 6 bases short and J 1 base short, with 10 bases between. CDR3 size: 15 residues. The germline CDR1 and CDR2 sequences are SNHLY and FYNNEI. The CDR3 DNA reads as TGTGCCAGCAGGCCCATTGGGTCCTATAATTCACCCCTCCACTTT. Translation: CASRPIGSYNSPLHF.

The chain carries TRBV4-1 and TRBJ1-1; the D gene is possibly TRBD1 (6 bases). The ends were cut back, 1 base at V and 0 bases at J, with 9 bases in the middle. The length of the CDR3 is 15 residues. Germline V gene sequence: CDR1 MGHRA, CDR2 YSYEKL. The CDR3 nucleotides are TGCGCCAGCAGCCAAGGGGGGCGGTTGAACACTGAAGCTTTCTTT. This codes for CASSQGGRLNTEAFF.

The chain is built from TRBV10-3 and TRBJ1-5; 8 bases map to TRBD1. The CDR3 extends over 15 amino acids. The V gene end was trimmed by 6 bases and the J gene end by 2 bases; junction bases not matched to a gene: 6. CDR1 and CDR2 (germline): ENHRY, SYGVKD. CDR3: CAIRSDRGRNQPQHF. CDR3 bases: TGTGCCATCAGGAGTGACAGGGGTCGCAATCAGCCCCAGCATTTT.

The chain is built from TRBV19 and TRBJ2-7; no firm D call. Germline assignment: CDR1 LNHDA and CDR2 SQIVND (reference sequence). CDR3 length: 13 residues. V shed 2 bases and J shed 0 bases, with 5 bases lying between them. The CDR3 coding sequence is TGTGCCAGTAGTATACACCGCTCCTACGAGCAGTACTTC. Protein: CASSIHRSYEQYF.

The rearrangement links TRBV28 to TRBJ2-1; TRBD2 matches at 12 bases. The trim removed 5 bases at V and 7 bases at J, leaving 9 bases unmatched. The germline V gene has CDR1 MDHEN and CDR2 SYDVKM. The CDR3 has 16 amino acids. The DNA for the CDR3 is TGTGCCAGCAGTCCCTCACTAGCGGGGGGTAAGAATGAGCAGTTCTTC. This codes for CASSPSLAGGKNEQFF.

V and J are TRBV6-5 and TRBJ2-6; 7 bases align to TRBD1. The CDR3 consists of 15 residues. The trim removed 5 bases at V and 7 bases at J, leaving 8 bases unmatched. Germline CDR1 MNHEY, CDR2 SVGAGI. CDR3 nucleotide sequence: TGTGCCAGCAGTAGACAGGGTGCGGAAGCCAACGTCCTGACTTTC. This translates into CASSRQGAEANVLTF.

The chain joins TRBV5-4 to TRBJ1-2, with D unclear. V shed 0 bases and J shed 8 bases, with 8 bases lying between them. CDR1 is SGHNT, CDR2 YYREEE, per germline (reference sequence). This CDR3 region has 12 residues. Here the CDR3 reads CASSLDSKGYTF. The CDR3 DNA follows: TGTGCCAGCAGCTTGGATAGCAAAGGCTACACCTTC.

The gene calls are TRBV27 and TRBJ2-7; D is possibly TRBD2 (5 bases). Deletions cut 3 bases from V and 6 bases from J, with 12 bases between. The CDR3 length is 13 residues. Germline CDR1 reads MNHEY; CDR2 reads SMNVEV (reference sequence). For the CDR3, the DNA is TGTGCCAGCAGTTTGTGGTCCCGGGGCGAGCAGTACTTC. It yields the protein CASSLWSRGEQYF.

The rearrangement links TRBV5-1 to TRBJ2-1; D not certain. The ends were cut back, 4 bases at V and 0 bases at J, with 5 bases in the middle. Germline loops: CDR1 SGHRS, CDR2 YFSETQ. The CDR3 is made up of 13 amino acids. The CDR3: CASSPSSYNEQFF. The CDR3 nucleotides are TGCGCCAGCAGCCCCAGCTCCTACAATGAGCAGTTCTTC.

A single count supports this clone. CDR3 DNA sequence: TGTGCCAGCAGCTTAGAACGGAACTACGAGCAGTACTTC. Residues: CASSLERNYEQYF. The rearrangement uses TRBV7-6 and TRBJ2-7; D is undetermined. There are 13 residues in the CDR3. Germline V gene sequence: CDR1 SGHVS, CDR2 FNYEAQ. V was cut by 1 base and J by 3 bases, with 7 bases left in between.

This chain connects TRBV30 to TRBJ1-4, with no clear D. The CDR3 consists of 13 residues. Germline V gene lookup returns CDR1 GTSNPN and CDR2 SVGIG (reference sequence). V lost 4 bases, J lost 0 bases, and 6 bases lay in between. The CDR3 DNA follows: TGTGCCTGGAACCGTGCAACTAATGAAAAACTGTTTTTT. Amino acids: CAWNRATNEKLFF.

The gene calls are TRBV19 and TRBJ1-5; 8 positions agree with TRBD1. The CDR3 length is 16 residues. V was pared by 4 bases and J by 0 bases, with 5 bases of the junction left unmatched. The germline V gene encodes CDR1 LNHDA and CDR2 SQIVND (reference sequence). CDR3 residues: CASSTYRGYSNQPQHF. CDR3 DNA: TGTGCCAGTAGTACTTACAGGGGGTATAGCAATCAGCCCCAGCATTTT.

The chain employs TRBV5-1 and TRBJ2-1; 9 nucleotides align to TRBD2. The CDR3 spans 15 residues. Trimming at V came to 4 bases and at J to 4 bases, leaving 6 bases not matched to a gene. The germline V gene encodes CDR1 SGHRS and CDR2 YFSETQ. The CDR3, as DNA: TGCGCCAGCAGCATACTAGCGGGCAATTACAATGAGCAGTTCTTC. Residues: CASSILAGNYNEQFF.

This sequence joins TRBV24-1 and TRBJ2-1; D gene uncertain. The CDR3 runs 15 residues. V lost 4 bases to trimming and J lost 8 bases, with 17 bases between them. CDR1 is KGHDR and CDR2 is SFDVKD in the germline V gene. The CDR3 spells CATSEGPGTFDEQFF. The CDR3 DNA follows: TGTGCCACCAGTGAAGGTCCCGGAACCTTCGATGAGCAGTTCTTC.

The rearrangement links TRBV4-1 to TRBJ1-2, with D hard to call. Looked up from germline, CDR1 is MGHRA and CDR2 is YSYEKL. Trimming removed 0 bases at V and 7 bases at J, with 15 bases between. The CDR3 runs 15 residues. The CDR3 protein is CASSQDHLGRSGYTF. The CDR3 nucleotides are TGCGCCAGCAGCCAAGACCACCTTGGGCGGTCTGGCTACACCTTC.

DNA for the CDR3: TGTGCCAGCAGTTTTGGTCGGCAGGGTCATCAGCCCCAGCATTTT. It yields the protein CASSFGRQGHQPQHF. The chain carries TRBV28 and TRBJ1-5; D possibly corresponds to TRBD1 (5 bases). The CDR3 has 15 residues. V lost 3 bases and J 5 bases, leaving 14 bases between the germline ends. The germline gives CDR1 MDHEN, CDR2 SYDVKM. Combining the CDR3 with reference TRBV28 and TRBJ1-5 gives the whole variable domain DVKVTQSSRYLVKRTGEKVFLECVQDMDHENMFWYRQDPGLGLRLIYFSYDVKMKEKGDIPEGYSVSREKKERFSLILESASTNQTSMYLCASSFGRQGHQPQHFGDGTRLSIL.

This chain joins TRBV6-6 and TRBJ2-7; 8 bases are a match to TRBD2. The germline gives CDR1 MNHNY, CDR2 SVGAGI (reference sequence). CDR3 length: 16 amino acids. The ends lost 2 bases at V and 3 bases at J; junction bases unmatched: 9. The CDR3 DNA sequence: TGTGCCAGCAGTTACGTTGCGGGGGGAACCAGCTACGAGCAGTACTTC. Its protein is CASSYVAGGTSYEQYF.